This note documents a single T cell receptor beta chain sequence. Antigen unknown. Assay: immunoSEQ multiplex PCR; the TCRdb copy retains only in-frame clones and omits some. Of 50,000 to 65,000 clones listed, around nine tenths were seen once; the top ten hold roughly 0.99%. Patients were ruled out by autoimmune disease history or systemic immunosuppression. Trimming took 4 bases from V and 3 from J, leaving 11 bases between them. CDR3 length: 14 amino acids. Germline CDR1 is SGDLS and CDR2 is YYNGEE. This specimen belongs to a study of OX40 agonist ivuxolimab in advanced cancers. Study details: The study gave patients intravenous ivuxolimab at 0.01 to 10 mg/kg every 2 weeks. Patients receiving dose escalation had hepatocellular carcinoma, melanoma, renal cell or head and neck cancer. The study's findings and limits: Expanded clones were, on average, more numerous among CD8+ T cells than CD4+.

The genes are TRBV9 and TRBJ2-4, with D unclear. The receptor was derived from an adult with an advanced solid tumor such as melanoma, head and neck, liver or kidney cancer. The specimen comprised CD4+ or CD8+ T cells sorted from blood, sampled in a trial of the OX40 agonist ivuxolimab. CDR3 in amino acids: CASSRTDRKNIQYF. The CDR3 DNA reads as TGTGCCAGCAGCCGGACGGATCGCAAAAACATTCAGTACTTC.